There are a few counts of the clone carrying this TCR beta chain. Its matching antigen is unknown. This sample stems from a study of blood T cells in healthy people across ages. General study results and limits: Among T cells, TCR beta diversity per million cells dropped roughly linearly as age rose. The long-lived group displayed more naive CD4+ cells, plus higher diversity, than the aged donors did.

A sample-barcoded 5' primer and a J-beta primer mix were used in a second PCR of roughly 6 to 11 cycles. The template-switch adaptor was a 5' adaptor with 12 random nucleotides. It tagged each cDNA molecule. TCRdb fed the 5' RACE reads into MiXCR, producing one record per CDR3 protein. The sample shows around 1,800,000 distinct CDR3 sequences, 30% to 40% of them seen only once. CDR3 length: 17 residues. Trimming pared 1 base from V and 6 bases from J, leaving 18 bases between. No fewer than 5.5 micrograms of total RNA were isolated from every sample. This sequence was found in a human donor in good health. The sequencing sample was made of blood. This chain connects TRBV12-3 or TRBV12-4 to TRBJ1-4, with D possibly TRBD1 on 6 matching bases. The CDR3 loop is CASSLDRGGRTYEKLFF. CDR3 coding DNA: TGTGCCAGCAGTTTAGATCGGGGGGGCAGGACATATGAAAAACTGTTTTTT.